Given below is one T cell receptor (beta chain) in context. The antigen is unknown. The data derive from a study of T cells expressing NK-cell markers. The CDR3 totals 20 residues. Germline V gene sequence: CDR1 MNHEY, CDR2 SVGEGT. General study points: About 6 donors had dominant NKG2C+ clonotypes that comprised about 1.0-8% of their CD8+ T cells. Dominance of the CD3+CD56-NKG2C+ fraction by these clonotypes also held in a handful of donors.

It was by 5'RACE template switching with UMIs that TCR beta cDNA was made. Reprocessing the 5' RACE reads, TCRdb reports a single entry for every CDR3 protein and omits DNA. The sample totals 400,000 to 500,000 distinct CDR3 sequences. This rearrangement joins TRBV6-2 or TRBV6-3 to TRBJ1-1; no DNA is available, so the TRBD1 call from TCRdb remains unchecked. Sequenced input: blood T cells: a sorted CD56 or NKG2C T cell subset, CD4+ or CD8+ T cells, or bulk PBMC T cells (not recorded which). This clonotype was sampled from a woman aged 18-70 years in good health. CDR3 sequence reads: CASSYSTTGGANLMNTEAFF.